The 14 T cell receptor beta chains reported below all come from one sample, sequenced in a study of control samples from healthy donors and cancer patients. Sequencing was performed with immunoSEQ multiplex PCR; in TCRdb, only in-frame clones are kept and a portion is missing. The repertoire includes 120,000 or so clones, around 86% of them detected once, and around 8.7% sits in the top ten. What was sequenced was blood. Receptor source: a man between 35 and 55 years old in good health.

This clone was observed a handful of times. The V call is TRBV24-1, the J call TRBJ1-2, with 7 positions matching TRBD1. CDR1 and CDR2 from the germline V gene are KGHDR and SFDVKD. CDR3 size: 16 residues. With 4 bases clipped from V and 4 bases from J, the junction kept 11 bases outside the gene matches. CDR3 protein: CATSDWGPQGGYGYTF. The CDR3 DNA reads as TGTGCCACCAGTGACTGGGGACCCCAGGGGGGCTATGGCTACACCTTC.

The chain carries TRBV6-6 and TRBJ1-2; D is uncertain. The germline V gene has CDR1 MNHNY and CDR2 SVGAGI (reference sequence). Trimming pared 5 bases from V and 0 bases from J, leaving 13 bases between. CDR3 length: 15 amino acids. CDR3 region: CASSNRRQTNYGYTF. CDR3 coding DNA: TGTGCCAGCAGTAATAGAAGACAAACTAACTATGGCTACACCTTC.

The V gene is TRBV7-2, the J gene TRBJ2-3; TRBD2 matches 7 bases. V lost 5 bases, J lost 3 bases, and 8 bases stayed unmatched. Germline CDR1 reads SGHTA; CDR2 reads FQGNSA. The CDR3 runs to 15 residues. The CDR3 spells CASSPLGGGTDTQYF. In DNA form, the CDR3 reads TGTGCCAGCAGCCCGCTTGGGGGGGGAACAGATACGCAGTATTTT.

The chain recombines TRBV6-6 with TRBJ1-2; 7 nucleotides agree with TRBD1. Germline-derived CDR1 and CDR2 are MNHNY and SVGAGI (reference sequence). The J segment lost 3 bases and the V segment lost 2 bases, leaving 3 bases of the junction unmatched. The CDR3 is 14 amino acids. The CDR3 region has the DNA TGTGCCAGCAGTTACCAAGGGACAGACTATGGCTACACCTTC. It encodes CASSYQGTDYGYTF.

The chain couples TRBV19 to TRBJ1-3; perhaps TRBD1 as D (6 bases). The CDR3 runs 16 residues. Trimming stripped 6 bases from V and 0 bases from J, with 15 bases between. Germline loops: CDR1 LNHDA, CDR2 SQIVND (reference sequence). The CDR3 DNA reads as TGTGCCAGTAGATATACAGGGATCTCCTCTGGAAACACCATATATTTT. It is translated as CASRYTGISSGNTIYF.

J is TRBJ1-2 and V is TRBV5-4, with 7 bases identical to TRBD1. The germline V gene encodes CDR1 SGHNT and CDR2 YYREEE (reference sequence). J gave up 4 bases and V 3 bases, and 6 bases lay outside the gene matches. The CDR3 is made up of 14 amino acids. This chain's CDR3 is CASSSQQGIYGYTF. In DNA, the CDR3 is TGTGCCAGCAGCTCCCAACAGGGGATCTATGGCTACACCTTC.

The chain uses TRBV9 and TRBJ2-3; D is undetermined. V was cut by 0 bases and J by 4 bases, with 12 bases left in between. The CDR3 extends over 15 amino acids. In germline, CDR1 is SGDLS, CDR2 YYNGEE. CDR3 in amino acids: CASSVDSGDADTQYF. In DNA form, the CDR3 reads TGTGCCAGCAGCGTAGACTCAGGTGATGCAGATACGCAGTATTTT.

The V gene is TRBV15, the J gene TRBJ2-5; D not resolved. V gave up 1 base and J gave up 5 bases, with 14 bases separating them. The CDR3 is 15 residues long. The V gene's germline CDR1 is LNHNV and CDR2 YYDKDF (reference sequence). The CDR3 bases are TGTGCCACCAGCAGAGCTCAACAGCGTGGGGAGACCCAGTACTTC. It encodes CATSRAQQRGETQYF.

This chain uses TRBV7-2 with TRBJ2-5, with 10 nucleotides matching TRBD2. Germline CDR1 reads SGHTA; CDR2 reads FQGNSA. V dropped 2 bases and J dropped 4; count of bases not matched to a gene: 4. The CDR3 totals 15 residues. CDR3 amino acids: CASSLLAGAGETQYF. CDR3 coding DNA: TGTGCCAGCAGCTTACTAGCGGGGGCGGGAGAGACCCAGTACTTC.

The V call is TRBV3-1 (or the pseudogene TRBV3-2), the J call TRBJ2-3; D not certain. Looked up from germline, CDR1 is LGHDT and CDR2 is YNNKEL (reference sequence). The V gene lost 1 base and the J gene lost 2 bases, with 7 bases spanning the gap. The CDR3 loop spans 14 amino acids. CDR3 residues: CASSQGSSTDTQYF. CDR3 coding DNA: TGTGCCAGCAGCCAAGGTAGCTCCACAGATACGCAGTATTTT.

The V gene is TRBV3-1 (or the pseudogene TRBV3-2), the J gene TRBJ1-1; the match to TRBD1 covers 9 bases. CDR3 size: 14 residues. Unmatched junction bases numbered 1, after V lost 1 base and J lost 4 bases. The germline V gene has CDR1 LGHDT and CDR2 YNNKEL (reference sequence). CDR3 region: CASSQVTGGTEAFF. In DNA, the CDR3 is TGTGCCAGCAGCCAAGTGACAGGGGGCACTGAAGCTTTCTTT.

CDR3 in amino acids: CAISEGLGVGQPQHF. CDR3 coding DNA: TGTGCCATCAGTGAGGGCTTAGGGGTTGGTCAGCCCCAGCATTTT. The chain combines TRBV10-3 with TRBJ1-5, with D possibly matching TRBD1 (5 bases). The ends were cut back, 2 bases at V and 6 bases at J, with 14 bases in the middle. The CDR3 length is 15 residues. Germline lookup yields CDR1 ENHRY and CDR2 SYGVKD.

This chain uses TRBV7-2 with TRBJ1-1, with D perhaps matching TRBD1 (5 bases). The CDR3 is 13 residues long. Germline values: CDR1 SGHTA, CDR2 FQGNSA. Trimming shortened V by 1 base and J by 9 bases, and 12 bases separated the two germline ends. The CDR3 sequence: CASSLVWGGKAFF. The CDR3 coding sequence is TGTGCCAGCAGCTTAGTTTGGGGCGGGAAAGCTTTCTTT.

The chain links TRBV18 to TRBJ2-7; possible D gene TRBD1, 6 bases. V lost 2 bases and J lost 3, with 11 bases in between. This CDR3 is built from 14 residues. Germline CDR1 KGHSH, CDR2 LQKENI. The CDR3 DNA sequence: TGTGCCAGCTCACCAACCCAGGGGAACTACGAGCAGTACTTC. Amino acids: CASSPTQGNYEQYF.